This T cell receptor beta chain was captured in a study of T cells in Graves' hyperthyroidism and ophthalmopathy. Study outcomes and limitations: Most expanded thyroid clonotypes above 0.001 also appeared in blood.

The length of the CDR3 is 13 residues. Germline-derived CDR1 and CDR2 are MDHEN and SYDVKM. The V segment lost 7 bases and the J segment 1 base; nucleotides outside the gene matches: 3. Using RNA transcripts as the source, TCR beta CDR3 regions were amplified. In the first-round RT-PCR of the TCR CDR3, the HTBI primer set was used. MiXCR was run by TCRdb on the multiplex PCR reads, yielding one entry per CDR3 protein. The sample holds roughly 630,000 distinct CDR3 sequences; approximately 14% are singletons and the top ten take approximately 7%. A patient was excluded if there was uncontrolled infection, other autoimmune disease, pregnancy or lactation. The source of the PBMCs was roughly 10 ml of fresh peripheral blood. This clonotype was seen many times. What it recognizes is unknown.

V is TRBV28 and J is TRBJ2-7; 8 bases map to TRBD1. The source of this sequence is a woman in her 30s with Graves' hyperthyroidism. Material: blood. CDR3 nucleotides: TGTGCCAGCAATGACAGGGGATCCTACGAGCAGTACTTC. Its translation: CASNDRGSYEQYF.